This T cell receptor beta chain was observed in a study of shared clonotypes between healthy human individuals. CD45RO negativity and positive selection for CCR7 defined naive CD8 cells, a population that excluded terminally differentiated effector memory CD45RA+ cells. Study donors comprised healthy, HIV-negative adults devoid of recent acute infection or vaccination. V was cut by 6 bases and J by 4 bases, with 25 bases left in between. CDR1 is SEHNR and CDR2 is FQNEAQ in the germline V gene (reference sequence). CDR3 size: 17 residues. Produced via immunoSEQ multiplex PCR; TCRdb's table is partial and in-frame only. The table includes about 820,000 clones, approximately 92% detected once.

Sample: naive CD8+ T cells sorted from blood. This TCR came from a young man in good health. The chain carries TRBV7-9 and TRBJ2-7; D is tentatively TRBD1 or TRBD2 (5 bases each). CDR3: CASSPLPGRTPDYEQYF. The CDR3 DNA sequence: TGTGCCAGCAGTCCGCTCCCGGGACGGACCCCCGATTACGAGCAGTACTTC.